Below, one TCR beta chain is given with its context. Its antigen is undetermined. This sample is drawn from a study of immune evolution from preneoplasia to lung adenocarcinoma. Findings of the study overall: Top clone frequencies peaked in normal lung, apparently declining through invasive adenocarcinoma.

Clones were read by immunoSEQ multiplex PCR, and TCRdb kept only the in-frame ones, dropping some. The sample has around 6,100 clones; about four fifths are singletons. Histologic diagnosis was independently verified by two lung pathologists. Specimen: FFPE adjacent normal lung tissue. The receptor was isolated from a donor at least 70 years old with lung adenocarcinoma.

The CDR3 loop is CASSYSGGHTDTQYF. The CDR3 coding sequence is TGTGCCAGCAGTTACTCGGGGGGTCACACAGATACGCAGTATTTT. The chain links TRBV6-5 to TRBJ2-3, with TRBD2 as a possible D gene (6 bases). V was cut by 0 bases and J by 2 bases, with 9 bases left in between. Germline loops: CDR1 MNHEY, CDR2 SVGAGI. The length of the CDR3 is 15 residues.